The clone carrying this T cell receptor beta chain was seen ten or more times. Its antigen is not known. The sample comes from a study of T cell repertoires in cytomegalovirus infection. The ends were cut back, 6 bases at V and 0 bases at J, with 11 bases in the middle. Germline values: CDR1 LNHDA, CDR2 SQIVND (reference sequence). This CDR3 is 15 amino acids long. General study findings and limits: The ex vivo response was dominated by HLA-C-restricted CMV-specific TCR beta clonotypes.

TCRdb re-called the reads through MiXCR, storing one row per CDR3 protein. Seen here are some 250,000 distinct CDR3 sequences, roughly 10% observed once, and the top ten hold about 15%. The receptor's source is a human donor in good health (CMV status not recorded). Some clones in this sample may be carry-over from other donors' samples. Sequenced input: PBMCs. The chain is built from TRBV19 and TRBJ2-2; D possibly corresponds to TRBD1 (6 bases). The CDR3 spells CASRPRTANTGELFF. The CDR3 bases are TGTGCCAGTAGACCCAGGACAGCGAACACCGGGGAGCTGTTTTTT.